Listed here are 23 T cell receptor beta chains from one sample, sequenced in a study of OX40 agonist ivuxolimab in advanced cancers. TCRdb's table, derived via immunoSEQ multiplex PCR, lists solely in-frame clones and lacks some. Of 60,000 to 85,000 clones listed, under 95% are singletons. The sequencing here drew on CD4+ or CD8+ T cells sorted from blood, taken in a trial of the OX40 agonist ivuxolimab. The receptors here all came from an adult with an advanced solid tumor such as melanoma, head and neck, liver or kidney cancer.

The V gene is TRBV18, the J gene TRBJ1-5; D ambiguous. CDR1 and CDR2 from the germline V gene are KGHSH and LQKENI. The CDR3 consists of 14 residues. The V and J ends lost 4 bases and 3 bases respectively, with 10 bases between them. Here the CDR3 DNA reads TGTGCCAGCTCACTTAGCGATTACAATCAGCCCCAGCATTTT. Its translation is CASSLSDYNQPQHF.

The chain combines TRBV28 with TRBJ1-1; D is perhaps TRBD1 (6 bases). V shed 11 bases and J shed 11 bases, with 30 bases lying between them. This CDR3 region has 15 residues. CDR1 and CDR2 from the germline V gene are MDHEN and SYDVKM. As DNA, the CDR3 is TGTGCCTCCACTAACGCGGTGGACAGATTCGCGGGCGCTTTCTTT. Translation: CASTNAVDRFAGAFF. Full variable domain (outside the CDR3, taken from reference TRBV28 and TRBJ1-1): DVKVTQSSRYLVKRTGEKVFLECVQDMDHENMFWYRQDPGLGLRLIYFSYDVKMKEKGDIPEGYSVSREKKERFSLILESASTNQTSMYLCASTNAVDRFAGAFFGQGTRLTVV.

Only a few counts were recorded for this clone. The chain has TRBV6-1 and TRBJ1-5; tentative D call: TRBD1 (5 bases). Trimming pared 7 bases from V and 1 base from J, leaving 11 bases between. Germline CDR1 reads MNHNS; CDR2 reads SASEGT. CDR3 size: 14 residues. CDR3 sequence: CASNLGGSNQPQHF. The CDR3 nucleotides are TGTGCCAGCAACCTCGGGGGGAGCAATCAGCCCCAGCATTTT.

This rearrangement joins TRBV7-8 to TRBJ2-5, with 7 bases aligning to TRBD2. This CDR3 region has 17 residues. Germline assignment: CDR1 SGHVS and CDR2 FQNEAQ. V shed 4 bases and J 5 bases; nucleotides not matched to a gene: 16. CDR3 bases: TGTGCCAGCAGCTCCCCAGCGGGACGACTGGGCTGGGAGACCCAGTACTTC. Its protein product is CASSSPAGRLGWETQYF.

The chain has TRBV6-6 and TRBJ1-6; D is unclear. This CDR3 spans 15 amino acids. CDR1 and CDR2 (germline): MNHNY, SVGAGI (reference sequence). With 0 bases removed from V and 8 bases from J, the gap between germline ends came to 11 bases. Here the CDR3 reads CASSYSRASYSPLHF. The CDR3, as DNA: TGTGCCAGCAGTTACTCCCGAGCCTCTTATTCACCCCTCCACTTT.

Turning to this clone: This sample also contains other DNA sequences that code for the same CDR3. In nucleotides, the CDR3 is TGTGCCAGCAGCTTAGGTAGCGGTTCCGACTACGAGCAGTACTTC. Amino acid sequence: CASSLGSGSDYEQYF. The chain recombines TRBV7-9 with TRBJ2-7, with TRBD2 as a possible D gene (6 bases). The CDR3 loop spans 15 amino acids. The germline V gene has CDR1 SEHNR and CDR2 FQNEAQ (reference sequence). Trimming left V 1 base short and J 3 bases short, with 13 bases between.

The chain recombines TRBV4-3 with TRBJ2-7; 7 nucleotides match TRBD2. CDR1 and CDR2 from the germline V gene are LGHNA and YSLEER. There are 14 residues in the CDR3. J gave up 4 bases and V 4 bases, and 7 bases lay outside the gene matches. The CDR3 loop reads CASSLGRGFYEQYF. DNA of the CDR3: TGCGCCAGCAGCCTGGGGAGGGGCTTTTACGAGCAGTACTTC.

This chain uses TRBV12-2 with TRBJ1-5. TRBV12-2 is a documented pseudogene. CDR3 length: 16 amino acids. This CDR3 is CASPKTGLSSNQPQHF. DNA of the CDR3: TGTGCAAGTCCCAAAACCGGACTGTCTAGCAATCAGCCCCAGCATTTT.

The chain has TRBV18 and TRBJ2-7; D uncertain. Germline V gene lookup returns CDR1 KGHSH and CDR2 LQKENI. The CDR3 contains 13 residues. With 0 bases removed from V and 0 bases from J, the gap between germline ends came to 3 bases. CDR3 DNA: TGTGCCAGCTCACCACCTAGCTCCTACGAGCAGTACTTC. Translated: CASSPPSSYEQYF.

The rearrangement joins TRBV28 to TRBJ1-2, with no clear D. Germline V gene sequence: CDR1 MDHEN, CDR2 SYDVKM. The CDR3 has 11 amino acids. V was trimmed by 7 bases and J by 4 bases, leaving 7 bases between them. The CDR3 nucleotides are TGTGCCAGCACAGGAGCCTATGGCTACACCTTC. Translation: CASTGAYGYTF.

This chain uses TRBV28 with TRBJ2-5; 14 nucleotides match TRBD2. Germline CDR1 reads MDHEN; CDR2 reads SYDVKM. The CDR3 runs 17 residues. The junction had 9 bases not matched to a gene; V was cut back by 4 bases and J by 5 bases. CDR3 sequence reads: CASSSPGLAGARETQYF. In DNA, the CDR3 is TGTGCCAGCAGTTCTCCGGGACTAGCGGGGGCGAGGGAGACCCAGTACTTC. Variable domain in full (rest from reference TRBV28 and TRBJ2-5): DVKVTQSSRYLVKRTGEKVFLECVQDMDHENMFWYRQDPGLGLRLIYFSYDVKMKEKGDIPEGYSVSREKKERFSLILESASTNQTSMYLCASSSPGLAGARETQYFGPGTRLLVL.

This chain links TRBV5-1 with TRBJ2-3; D might be TRBD2 (6 bases). The V end lost 7 bases, the J end lost 5 bases, and 17 bases lay between the germline ends. The CDR3 consists of 14 residues. Germline V gives CDR1 SGHRS, CDR2 YFSETQ. CDR3 sequence reads: CASGGSLEGDTQYF. The CDR3 nucleotides are TGCGCCAGCGGTGGCAGCTTGGAGGGAGATACGCAGTATTTT.

The rearrangement joins TRBV5-1 to TRBJ1-4, with D maybe TRBD1 (5 bases). CDR1 is SGHRS and CDR2 is YFSETQ in the germline V gene. Trimming took off 1 base at V and 4 bases at J, with 11 bases between the two ends. CDR3 length equals 15 residues. CDR3 protein: CASSLLGTDNEKLFF. For the CDR3, the DNA is TGCGCCAGCAGCTTGTTGGGGACGGATAATGAAAAACTGTTTTTT. The full variable domain, its missing parts supplied by reference TRBV5-1 and TRBJ1-4, is KAGVTQTPRYLIKTRGQQVTLSCSPISGHRSVSWYQQTPGQGLQFLFEYFSETQRNKGNFPGRFSGRQFSNSRSEMNVSTLELGDSALYLCASSLLGTDNEKLFFGSGTQLSVL.

The rearrangement joins TRBV18 to TRBJ1-1; TRBD1 is a possible D gene (5 bases). The V gene lost 5 bases and the J gene lost 5 bases, with 12 bases spanning the gap. The CDR3 contains 13 residues. The germline V gene encodes CDR1 KGHSH and CDR2 LQKENI. The CDR3 spells CASSGTDLTEAFF. CDR3 coding DNA: TGTGCCAGCTCAGGGACGGACCTAACTGAAGCTTTCTTT.

This chain links TRBV14 with TRBJ1-2, with unresolved D. Looked up from germline, CDR1 is SGHDN and CDR2 is FVKESK. With 4 bases removed from V and 8 bases from J, the gap between germline ends came to 14 bases. This CDR3 contains 13 residues. DNA of the CDR3: TGTGCCAGCAGCCTACCGGGCCCCGGCGGCTACACCTTC. This gives the protein CASSLPGPGGYTF.

The chain's CDR3 is CASRGGLSYEQYF. CDR3 coding DNA: TGTGCCAGTAGAGGTGGGCTCTCCTACGAGCAGTACTTC. The V call is TRBV19, the J call TRBJ2-5; unclear D gene. The assigned J gene may be wrong: the sequence end matches TRBJ2-7 better. This CDR3 region has 13 residues. Germline CDR1 reads LNHDA; CDR2 reads SQIVND (reference sequence).

The rearrangement uses TRBV19 and TRBJ2-5; D tentatively reads TRBD1 or TRBD2 (5 bases each). Trimming removed 10 bases from V and 4 bases from J, with 16 bases in between. The CDR3 runs to 13 residues. Looked up from germline, CDR1 is LNHDA and CDR2 is SQIVND (reference sequence). The CDR3 is CATKGSTRETQYF. CDR3 sequence (DNA): TGTGCCACAAAGGGGAGCACCAGAGAGACCCAGTACTTC.

The V and J genes are TRBV21-1 and TRBJ1-3. TRBV21-1 is designated a pseudogene. CDR3 size: 15 residues. The CDR3 nucleotides read TGTGCCAGCAGCAAAGAATGTTCTTCCGGAAACACCATATATTTT. Protein: CASSKECSSGNTIYF.

The chain has TRBV25-1 and TRBJ2-2; the match to TRBD1 covers 9 bases. The CDR3 length is 16 residues. Germline V gives CDR1 MGHDK, CDR2 SYGVNS. The V segment lost 1 base and the J segment 5 bases; nucleotides outside the gene matches: 5. CDR3 DNA sequence: TGTGCCAGCAGTGAATCCTGGACAGGGGAAACCGGGGAGCTGTTTTTT. Its protein is CASSESWTGETGELFF.

This clone was detected once. Other DNA sequences in the sample encode the same CDR3. The chain combines TRBV18 with TRBJ2-7, with D tentatively TRBD1 (6 bases). Germline V gene data show CDR1 as KGHSH and CDR2 as LQKENI. The CDR3 totals 14 residues. V was trimmed by 0 bases and J by 3 bases, leaving 9 bases between them. The CDR3 DNA reads as TGTGCCAGCTCACCACCTGGGACAAACTACGAGCAGTACTTC. Amino acid sequence: CASSPPGTNYEQYF. Looking up the rest from reference TRBV18 and TRBJ2-7 gives the full variable domain: NAGVMQNPRHLVRRRGQEARLRCSPMKGHSHVYWYRQLPEEGLKFMVYLQKENIIDESGMPKERFSAEFPKEGPSILRIQQVVRGDSAAYFCASSPPGTNYEQYFGPGTRLTVT.

Details on this clone: Compared with germline, one end of the junction differs, possibly owing to a read error. The chain employs TRBV27 and TRBJ2-5, with 10 bases aligning to TRBD2. Germline V gene sequence: CDR1 MNHEY, CDR2 SMNVEV (reference sequence). The CDR3 is 15 amino acids. This CDR3 is CAGSRERGGWETQYF. CDR3 in DNA: TGTGCCGGCAGCCGGGAGCGGGGGGGCTGGGAGACCCAGTACTTC.

This chain connects TRBV7-2 to TRBJ1-5; D perhaps matches TRBD1 (5 bases). Germline V gives CDR1 SGHTA, CDR2 FQGNSA. V was trimmed by 0 bases and J by 4 bases, leaving 10 bases between them. The CDR3 has 15 amino acids. In DNA form, the CDR3 reads TGTGCCAGCAGCTTAGCGGGACGGTTAAATCAGCCCCAGCATTTT. It translates to CASSLAGRLNQPQHF.

The chain combines TRBV19 with TRBJ2-7; 13 nucleotides agree with TRBD2. Losses at the gene ends were 3 bases for V and 2 bases for J; bases not matched to a gene: 1. Germline CDR1 LNHDA, CDR2 SQIVND (reference sequence). The CDR3 has 15 residues. CDR3 amino acids: CASSIGTSGAYEQYF. The CDR3 nucleotides read TGTGCCAGTAGTATCGGGACTAGCGGGGCCTACGAGCAGTACTTC.